The rows below give T cell receptor beta chains drawn from one sample of a study of T cells in Graves' hyperthyroidism and ophthalmopathy. Each CDR3 protein is one row after TCRdb ran MiXCR on the multiplex PCR reads. The sample consists of fewer than 400,000 distinct CDR3 sequences, over 12% of them appearing once. The sequenced material came from blood. The receptors here all came from a man in his fifties or sixties with Graves' ophthalmopathy. Both conserved end residues are part of each CDR3. The D gene is left open where the match is weak. Clone size is not always given. Where it is, it says once, few, many or a class for expanded clones.

len: 16
v_gene: TRBV28
abundance: many
d_gene: TRBD2
j_gene: TRBJ2-1
CDR3nt: TGTGCCAGCAGTTCCGACGGGGAGGGCCGGTTTCGCGAGCAGTTCTTC
CDR3aa: CASSSDGEGRFREQFF

len: 15
v_gene: TRBV20-1
abundance: many
d_gene: TRBD1
j_gene: TRBJ1-1
CDR3nt: TGCAGTGCTGTGTCCGGGACAGGGCTGAACACTGAAGCTTTCTTT
CDR3aa: CSAVSGTGLNTEAFF

len: 17
v_gene: TRBV11-2
abundance: many
d_gene: TRBD2
j_gene: TRBJ2-1
CDR3nt: TGTGCCAGCAGCTTAGCTGGGAGCGGGAGGGGGACAATGATGCAGTTCTTC
CDR3aa: CASSLAGSGRGTMMQFF

len: 13
v_gene: TRBV19
abundance: few
d_gene: NA
j_gene: TRBJ2-7
CDR3nt: TGTGCCAGTACCGGGACAAGCTCCTACGAGCAGTACTTC
CDR3aa: CASTGTSSYEQYF

len: 14
v_gene: TRBV20-1
abundance: few
d_gene: NA
j_gene: TRBJ2-6
CDR3nt: TGCAGTGCTACCCCTGGGTCTGGGGCCAACGTCCTGACTTTC
CDR3aa: CSATPGSGANVLTF

len: 15
v_gene: TRBV11-3
abundance: many
d_gene: NA
j_gene: TRBJ2-1
CDR3nt: TGTGCCAGCAGCTTAGTTCCTACCAACCCGGGGGAGCAGTTCTTC
CDR3aa: CASSLVPTNPGEQFF

len: 18
v_gene: TRBV12-3/TRBV12-4
abundance: many
d_gene: TRBD1
j_gene: TRBJ1-2
CDR3nt: TGTGCCAGCAGTACTAGGACAGGGAGGTCGTCCCCTAACTATGGCTACACCTTC
CDR3aa: CASSTRTGRSSPNYGYTF

len: 15
v_gene: TRBV5-1
abundance: many
d_gene: NA
j_gene: TRBJ1-1
CDR3nt: TGCGCCAGCAGCTTAGGGTCCCGTAAAGACACTGAAGCTTTCTTT
CDR3aa: CASSLGSRKDTEAFF

len: 13
v_gene: TRBV20-1
abundance: many
d_gene: NA
j_gene: TRBJ2-3
CDR3nt: TGCAGTGTATTCAGCGGCTACACAGATACGCAGTATTTT
CDR3aa: CSVFSGYTDTQYF

len: 15
v_gene: TRBV7-9
abundance: NA
d_gene: NA
j_gene: TRBJ2-2
CDR3nt: TGTGCCAGCAGCCCCCCCCAGGGAAACGCCGGGGAGCTGTTTTTT
CDR3aa: CASSPPQGNAGELFF

len: 15
v_gene: TRBV29-1
abundance: few
d_gene: NA
j_gene: TRBJ1-1
CDR3nt: TGCAGCGTTATGACGGATTTTAATATGAACACTGAAGCTTTCTTT
CDR3aa: CSVMTDFNMNTEAFF

len: 14
v_gene: TRBV2
abundance: many
d_gene: TRBD2
j_gene: TRBJ2-7
CDR3nt: TGTGCCAGCAGTATTCGGGTCCGGGGGGACGAGCAGTACTTC
CDR3aa: CASSIRVRGDEQYF

len: 15
v_gene: TRBV2
abundance: NA
d_gene: TRBD1
j_gene: TRBJ2-7
CDR3nt: TGTGCCAGCATTCGGGACAGGCAAAATCCCTACGAGCAGTACTTC
CDR3aa: CASIRDRQNPYEQYF

len: 14
v_gene: TRBV29-1
abundance: NA
d_gene: TRBD2
j_gene: TRBJ2-1
CDR3nt: TGCAGCGTGTCGGGACTAGCGGGAGTAAATGAGCAGTTCTTC
CDR3aa: CSVSGLAGVNEQFF

len: 13
v_gene: TRBV12-3/TRBV12-4
abundance: many
d_gene: NA
j_gene: TRBJ2-5
CDR3nt: TGTGCCAGCAGTTTGGGTTCCTTGGAGACCCAGTACTTC
CDR3aa: CASSLGSLETQYF

len: 17
v_gene: TRBV5-1
abundance: NA
d_gene: TRBD2
j_gene: TRBJ2-7
CDR3nt: TGCGCCAGCAGCTTGGGCGACCTAACTAGCGGGAATTACGAGCAGTACTTC
CDR3aa: CASSLGDLTSGNYEQYF

len: 16
v_gene: TRBV20-1
abundance: few
d_gene: TRBD2
j_gene: TRBJ2-2
CDR3nt: TGCAGTGCTAGTATGGCGGGAGCCTCGTGGACCGGGGAGCTGTTTTTT
CDR3aa: CSASMAGASWTGELFF

len: 15
v_gene: TRBV29-1
abundance: NA
d_gene: NA
j_gene: TRBJ2-7
CDR3nt: TGCAGCGTTGTATCGAGGCAGGGAAAAACCAACGAGCAGTACTTC
CDR3aa: CSVVSRQGKTNEQYF

len: 16
v_gene: TRBV18
abundance: many
d_gene: NA
j_gene: TRBJ1-1
CDR3nt: TGTGCCAGCTCACCTCAGAGGGCCCTACCGAACACTGAAGCTTTCTTT
CDR3aa: CASSPQRALPNTEAFF

len: 16
v_gene: TRBV3-1
abundance: few
d_gene: NA
j_gene: TRBJ1-6
CDR3nt: TGTGCCAGCAGCCAGGGAGGGAGCTCCTATAATTCACCCCTCCACTTT
CDR3aa: CASSQGGSSYNSPLHF

len: 14
v_gene: TRBV19
abundance: few
d_gene: NA
j_gene: TRBJ2-2
CDR3nt: TGTGCCAGTTTGACTGGGACGAAGACCGGGGAGCTGTTTTTT
CDR3aa: CASLTGTKTGELFF

len: 13
v_gene: TRBV27
abundance: many
d_gene: TRBD2
j_gene: TRBJ2-7
CDR3nt: TGTGCCAGCAGGACTAGCGGGAGCCACGAGCAGTACTTC
CDR3aa: CASRTSGSHEQYF

len: 14
v_gene: TRBV19
abundance: NA
d_gene: TRBD2
j_gene: TRBJ2-1
CDR3nt: TGTGCCAGTGGCCGGACTAGCCCCTACAATGAGCAGTTCTTC
CDR3aa: CASGRTSPYNEQFF

len: 15
v_gene: TRBV5-1
abundance: few
d_gene: NA
j_gene: TRBJ2-7
CDR3nt: TGCGCCAGCAGCTGGGAGGGACGGGGGGCTCACGAGCAGTACTTC
CDR3aa: CASSWEGRGAHEQYF

len: 14
v_gene: TRBV27
abundance: many
d_gene: TRBD2
j_gene: TRBJ2-7
CDR3nt: TGTGCCAGCAGTCCTAGCGGGAGCCCCCTCGAGCAGTACTTC
CDR3aa: CASSPSGSPLEQYF

len: 16
v_gene: TRBV12-5
abundance: many
d_gene: NA
j_gene: TRBJ2-7
CDR3nt: TGTGCTAGTGGTATATCGACGGGACACAAACCTTACGAGCAGTACTTC
CDR3aa: CASGISTGHKPYEQYF

len: 16
v_gene: TRBV12-3/TRBV12-4
abundance: many
d_gene: TRBD2
j_gene: TRBJ2-4
CDR3nt: TGTGCCAGCAGTCACGGGACTAGCGGGAGGGTATACATTCAGTACTTC
CDR3aa: CASSHGTSGRVYIQYF

len: 13
v_gene: TRBV7-9
abundance: many
d_gene: NA
j_gene: TRBJ2-5
CDR3nt: TGTGCCAGCAGCTTAGAGGGGGGAAGGGCCCAGTACTTC
CDR3aa: CASSLEGGRAQYF

len: 15
v_gene: TRBV6-6
abundance: many
d_gene: NA
j_gene: TRBJ2-7
CDR3nt: TGTGCCAGCAGTTACCAAGGCGGGTGGTCCTACGAGCAGTACTTC
CDR3aa: CASSYQGGWSYEQYF

len: 13
v_gene: TRBV6-1
abundance: many
d_gene: TRBD2
j_gene: TRBJ2-7
CDR3nt: TGTGCCAGCAGTGAAAAGGGAGGGTACGAGCAGTACTTC
CDR3aa: CASSEKGGYEQYF

len: 14
v_gene: TRBV28
abundance: many
d_gene: TRBD1
j_gene: TRBJ2-7
CDR3nt: TGTGCCAGCACCTGGACAGGGGTCTCCTACGAGCAGTACTTC
CDR3aa: CASTWTGVSYEQYF

len: 17
v_gene: TRBV18
abundance: many
d_gene: NA
j_gene: TRBJ1-1
CDR3nt: TGTGCCAGCTCAAGTCCGATTAAAAAATTATTGAACACTGAAGCTTTCTTT
CDR3aa: CASSSPIKKLLNTEAFF

len: 14
v_gene: TRBV24-1
abundance: many
d_gene: NA
j_gene: TRBJ1-4
CDR3nt: TGTGCCACCAGTGCCGGCAGCGGGATTGAAAAACTGTTTTTT
CDR3aa: CATSAGSGIEKLFF

len: 14
v_gene: TRBV7-9
abundance: many
d_gene: NA
j_gene: TRBJ1-1
CDR3nt: TGTGCCAGCAGCTTAGTAGACAGAGGCACTGAAGCTTTCTTT
CDR3aa: CASSLVDRGTEAFF

len: 13
v_gene: TRBV29-1
abundance: many
d_gene: NA
j_gene: TRBJ2-5
CDR3nt: TGCAGCGTTGAAGTGCATCGAAAAGAGACCCAGTACTTC
CDR3aa: CSVEVHRKETQYF

len: 14
v_gene: TRBV20-1
abundance: few
d_gene: NA
j_gene: TRBJ2-7
CDR3nt: TGCAGTGCTAGGCCAGACGGGAGCACCTACGAGCAGTACTTC
CDR3aa: CSARPDGSTYEQYF

len: 17
v_gene: TRBV6-2/TRBV6-3
abundance: NA
d_gene: NA
j_gene: TRBJ2-4
CDR3nt: TGTGCCAGCAGGAACTCCGGCAGGGGGGTAGCCAAAAACATTCAGTACTTC
CDR3aa: CASRNSGRGVAKNIQYF

len: 17
v_gene: TRBV6-1
abundance: many
d_gene: TRBD1
j_gene: TRBJ1-5
CDR3nt: TGTGCCAGCAGTGAAGAGGACAGGGAAAGGGGCAATCAGCCCCAGCATTTT
CDR3aa: CASSEEDRERGNQPQHF